A selection of T cell receptor beta chains follows, all from one sample in a study of blood T cell repertoires in COVID-19. Repertoires were generated with immunoSEQ multiplex PCR, while TCRdb's copy carries only in-frame clones and drops some. The sample yields around 270,000 clones, over 80% seen once. What was sequenced was peripheral blood. These receptors were collected from a woman aged 40 to 50 who had recovered from COVID-19. CDR3s include the opening cysteine and the closing phenylalanine or tryptophan. The D gene is left open where the match is weak. Only part of the rows carry a size: once, few, many, or a class if the clone is expanded.

>.|once|TRBJ2-1|TRBV2
TGTGCCAGCAGTCGTGACAGAGGCCGGAATGAGCAGTTCTTC
CASSRDRGRNEQFF
>.|.|TRBJ2-7|TRBV6-6
TGTGCCAGCACAGGGACATATCCCTACGAGCAGTACTTC
CASTGTYPYEQYF
>.|.|TRBJ1-4|TRBV6-5
TGTGCCAGCGCACCACAGGGACCTAATGAAAAACTGTTTTTT
CASAPQGPNEKLFF
>TRBD1|.|TRBJ2-1|TRBV7-9
TGTGCCAGCAGCATCGGACAGGGTGAGCAGTTCTTC
CASSIGQGEQFF
>.|.|TRBJ2-2|TRBV5-1
TGCGCCAGCAGCCCTCAGGGGCAGGCCGGGGAGCTGTTTTTT
CASSPQGQAGELFF
>TRBD1|.|TRBJ1-2|TRBV24-1
TGTGCCACCAGTCAAGACAGGGACTATGGCTACACCTTC
CATSQDRDYGYTF
>TRBD2|.|TRBJ2-2|TRBV10-3
TGTGCCATCAGTGAGTCGAATCTACTAGCGGGGTTGGCCGGGGAGCTGTTTTTT
CAISESNLLAGLAGELFF
>.|.|TRBJ2-1|TRBV5-8
TGTGCCAGCAGCTTTCTAAGGTTCTTC
CASSFLRFF
>.|once|TRBJ2-5|TRBV11-3
TGTGCCAGCAGCCTAGGGGTAACCGGGAAAGAGACCCAGTACTTC
CASSLGVTGKETQYF
>TRBD1|.|TRBJ1-2|TRBV6-5
TGTGCCAGCAGCCCAGGGGGAAGGGGCTATGGCTACACCTTC
CASSPGGRGYGYTF
>.|.|TRBJ2-7|TRBV28
TGTGCCAGCAGTTTAGGGGCCAGGGTCCACTTGGACTTC
CASSLGARVHLDF
>.|.|TRBJ2-3|TRBV7-9
TGTGCCAGCAGCTCAGGGCCCACAGATACGCAGTATTTT
CASSSGPTDTQYF
>.|.|TRBJ1-1|TRBV7-2
TGTGCCAGCAGCTTAGTGGGGGGGAACACTGAAGCTTTCTTT
CASSLVGGNTEAFF
>TRBD1|once|TRBJ2-2|TRBV7-9
TGTGCCAGCAGCTCGGGCAACAGGGGCCTTACTGCCGGGGAGCTGTTTTTT
CASSSGNRGLTAGELFF
>TRBD1|.|TRBJ1-1|TRBV9
TGTGCCAGCAGCGTCGGACTCCACGGACAGGGAGAGAACACTGAAGCTTTCTTT
CASSVGLHGQGENTEAFF
>.|.|TRBJ1-2|TRBV2
TGTGCCAGCAGTGGAGAAACTAACTATGGCTACACCTTC
CASSGETNYGYTF
>TRBD1|.|TRBJ1-4|TRBV5-1
TGCGCCAGCAGCTTGGGGGACAGACGTGCAACTAATGAAAAACTGTTTTTT
CASSLGDRRATNEKLFF
>.|.|TRBJ2-5|TRBV11-2
TGTGCCAGCAGCCCCACCTGGGGGAGGTCGGTGACCCAGTACTTC
CASSPTWGRSVTQYF
>.|.|TRBJ1-5|TRBV27
TGTGCCAGCAGTTCGACCGCGGGACTCGCTTTATATTTT
CASSSTAGLALYF
>TRBD1|.|TRBJ2-6|TRBV7-9
TGTGCCAGCAGCTTTATACCCGGGACAGGGAGTTTTGGGGCCAACGTCCTGACTTTC
CASSFIPGTGSFGANVLTF
>TRBD2|.|TRBJ2-3|TRBV5-4
TGTGCCAGCAGCTTGACGGGGGGGTTCAGCACAGATACGCAGTATTTT
CASSLTGGFSTDTQYF
>.|.|TRBJ1-2|TRBV3-1/TRBV3-2
TGTGCCAGCAGCCAAGATGCATGGGGCACTGCGGATGGCTACACCTTC
CASSQDAWGTADGYTF
>.|.|TRBJ2-7|TRBV18
TGTGCCAGCTCACCCGGGGGGCAGCACGAGCAGTACTTC
CASSPGGQHEQYF
>TRBD1|.|TRBJ1-3|TRBV15
TGTGCCACCAGCAGGGGACAGTTAGAAAACACCATATATTTT
CATSRGQLENTIYF
>.|once|TRBJ1-2|TRBV28
TGTGCCAGCAGCCCAACAGGGTTCTATGGCTACACCTTC
CASSPTGFYGYTF
>TRBD1|.|TRBJ2-7|TRBV7-2
TGTGCCAGCAGCTCCCTCCGAGGGGGCGACGCTACAATCTACGAGCAGTACTTC
CASSSLRGGDATIYEQYF
>.|.|TRBJ1-2|TRBV11-3
TGTGCCAGCAGCGTATCCGGGAAGCTGGGCTATGGCTACACCTTC
CASSVSGKLGYGYTF
>TRBD1|.|TRBJ2-7|TRBV29-1
TGCAGCGTCTTAACCCGGACAGGGATTAACGACGAGCAGTACTTC
CSVLTRTGINDEQYF
>TRBD1|.|TRBJ2-4|TRBV27
TGTGCCAGCAGTCTCACAGGGGGCCTAATTCAGTACTTC
CASSLTGGLIQYF
>.|few|TRBJ2-4|TRBV6-1
TGTGCCAGCAGTGAGGGGTCAAGGGAGATTCAGTACTTC
CASSEGSREIQYF
>.|.|TRBJ1-5|TRBV6-5
TGTGCCAGCAGTCAACCCCCGGGTCAGCCCCAGCATTTT
CASSQPPGQPQHF
>.|.|TRBJ1-6|TRBV7-9
TGTGCCAGCAGCTTAGACGGGAATTCACCCCTCCACTTT
CASSLDGNSPLHF
>.|.|TRBJ1-4|TRBV3-1/TRBV3-2
TGTGCCAGCAGCCAGGGGGGAGTGACGAGGGAAAAACTGTTTTTT
CASSQGGVTREKLFF
>.|.|TRBJ1-4|TRBV7-9
TGTGCCAGCAGCCCACAGGTGTGGGGTGAAAAACTGTTTTTT
CASSPQVWGEKLFF
>.|.|TRBJ2-6|TRBV18
TGTGCCAGCTCACCAGGGCAAGGGGCAGGGGCTGGGGCCAACGTCCTGACTTTC
CASSPGQGAGAGANVLTF
>.|.|TRBJ1-2|TRBV19
TGTGCCAGTAGTCCCAAGGGGGTCGGTAACTATGGCTACACCTTC
CASSPKGVGNYGYTF
>.|.|TRBJ1-5|TRBV5-6
TGTGCCAGCAGCCCCGGGGGGGGTCAGCCCCAGCATTTT
CASSPGGGQPQHF
>TRBD1|.|TRBJ2-5|TRBV5-1
TGCGCCAGCAGCCAGGGACAGGGAGGAGAGACCCAGTACTTC
CASSQGQGGETQYF
>.|.|TRBJ1-5|TRBV18
TGTGCCAGCTCACCAGCTGAAGGGGTTGGCAATCAGCCCCAGCATTTT
CASSPAEGVGNQPQHF
>.|.|TRBJ2-2|TRBV5-1
TGCGCCAGCAGCTTGGGAGAACTTATCACCGGGGAGCTGTTTTTT
CASSLGELITGELFF
>.|.|TRBJ2-7|TRBV2
TGTGCCAGCAGATCACAGGGACCCACCTACGAGCAGTACTTC
CASRSQGPTYEQYF